This T cell receptor (beta chain) was captured by sequencing in a study of shared clonotypes between healthy human individuals. Germline loops: CDR1 SQVTM, CDR2 ANQGSEA. CDR3 length: 16 amino acids. The J segment lost 5 bases and the V segment lost 6 bases, leaving 14 bases of the junction unmatched. CD45RO-negative cells were positively selected for CCR7, leaving out terminally differentiated effector memory CD45RA+ cells. Clones were read by immunoSEQ multiplex PCR, and TCRdb kept only the in-frame ones, dropping some. The table records about 2 million clones, around 96% of them present only once. Source material: naive CD8+ T cells sorted from blood. The chain employs TRBV29-1 and TRBJ2-3; 10 nucleotides align to TRBD2. The source of this sequence is a man younger than 35 in good health. Written as DNA, the CDR3 is TGCAGCGTGTCCGATCCCCCTAGCGGGGGAGGAGATACGCAGTATTTT. Translated, it gives CSVSDPPSGGGDTQYF.